Listed below are T cell receptor beta chains from one sample, sequenced in a study of low-dose radiotherapy and immunotherapy resistance in tumors. TCRdb called the reads again in MiXCR, with one record for every CDR3 protein. This table has roughly 60,000 distinct CDR3 sequences, roughly a quarter appearing once. Specimen: PBMCs, collected before treatment. These TCRs come from a male donor with prostate cancer. Each CDR3 is given with its conserved first and last residue. The order of the fields is V gene, D gene, clone size, J gene, CDR3 DNA, CDR3 protein. The D gene is left open where the match is weak. Clone size is shown for a subset of rows, as once, few, many or a class of expanded clone.

TRBV7-2	NA	many	TRBJ2-7	TGTGCCAGCAGCTTAGTGGGGGGTAGGTATCCCCACGAGCAGTACTTC	CASSLVGGRYPHEQYF
TRBV28	NA	many	TRBJ2-5	TGTGCCAGCACCCGGCCCCGAGGGGGAGAGACCCAGTACTTC	CASTRPRGGETQYF
TRBV14	NA	NA	TRBJ2-7	TGTGCCAGCAGCCAAGTACCCTACGAGCAGTACTTC	CASSQVPYEQYF
TRBV20-1	TRBD1	few	TRBJ2-7	TGCAGTGCGCCTACGACAGGGGTCGACTACGAGCAGTACTTC	CSAPTTGVDYEQYF
TRBV28	NA	many	TRBJ1-2	TGTGCCAGCAGAGCCTCCGCGGAGTTCGGCTACACCTTC	CASRASAEFGYTF
TRBV5-5	TRBD2	many	TRBJ2-5	TGTGCCAGCAGCTTAAAGGCGGGGGGGGGGGAGACCCAGTACTTC	CASSLKAGGGETQYF
TRBV10-1	NA	many	TRBJ1-5	TGCGCCAGCATGGGACAGCCCCAGCATTTT	CASMGQPQHF
TRBV5-1	NA	many	TRBJ1-1	TGCGCCAGCAGCTTGGAAGGGAACCCTGAAGCTTTCTTT	CASSLEGNPEAFF
TRBV10-3	TRBD1	NA	TRBJ2-2	TGTGCCATCAGTCCTGGGACAGCTACCGGGGAGCTGTTTTTT	CAISPGTATGELFF
TRBV24-1	NA	NA	TRBJ2-7	TGTGCCACCAGTGCCGTAACCTACGAGCAGTACTTC	CATSAVTYEQYF
TRBV2	NA	NA	TRBJ2-1	TGTGCCAGCAGTGAGTGGCGGATCTCCTACAATGAGCAGTTCTTC	CASSEWRISYNEQFF
TRBV18	NA	many	TRBJ2-7	TGTGCCAGCTCGGCAGACCCCTTGGAGCAGTACTTC	CASSADPLEQYF
TRBV28	NA	many	TRBJ1-2	TGTGCCAGCAGTTTAGTCGTGGAGACTAACTATGGCTACACCTTC	CASSLVVETNYGYTF
TRBV5-1	NA	many	TRBJ2-5	TGCGCCAGCAGCCCCCTGGGTGAGACCCAGTACTTC	CASSPLGETQYF
TRBV5-1	NA	few	TRBJ2-5	TGCGCCAGCAGCTTGATGCTAGCGCAGCAAGAGACCCAGTACTTC	CASSLMLAQQETQYF
TRBV5-1	NA	many	TRBJ1-2	TGCGCCAGCAGCCTGAACCTAGACTATGGCTACACCTTC	CASSLNLDYGYTF
TRBV10-3	NA	many	TRBJ2-1	TGTGCCATCAGTGAGTTGGTCAGGGGCCCCCTGTCGGGGCAGTTCTTC	CAISELVRGPLSGQFF
TRBV4-1	NA	many	TRBJ2-7	TGCGCCAGCAGCCAAGACCGGACTTCCTACGAGCAGTACTTC	CASSQDRTSYEQYF
TRBV19	TRBD1	many	TRBJ2-7	TGTGCCAGTAGTATGGCCCGGACAGGGTCCTACGAGCAGTACTTC	CASSMARTGSYEQYF
TRBV28	NA	NA	TRBJ2-5	TGTGCCAGCAGTCCGTACCAAGAGACCCAGTACTTC	CASSPYQETQYF
TRBV6-2/TRBV6-3	NA	once	TRBJ2-2	TGTGCCAGCGTGACGAGCCCCGGCAGTAACGCCGGGGAGCTGTTTTTT	CASVTSPGSNAGELFF
TRBV28	NA	many	TRBJ2-3	TGTGCCAGCGTTAAGAATACGCAGTATTTT	CASVKNTQYF
TRBV18	TRBD1	many	TRBJ1-1	TGTGCCAGCTCAGCCTCTACAGGGGGCACTGAAGCTTTCTTT	CASSASTGGTEAFF
TRBV12-3/TRBV12-4	NA	many	TRBJ1-2	TGTGCCAGCAGTTTAGCAGGGATGCCTAACTATGGCTACACCTTC	CASSLAGMPNYGYTF
TRBV20-1	TRBD1	many	TRBJ2-7	TGCAGTGCCCGGACAGGGGGAAGCTACGAGCAGTACTTC	CSARTGGSYEQYF
TRBV5-1	NA	NA	TRBJ2-1	TGCGCCAGCAGTCAGCAGGGCTCCTACAATGAGCAGTTCTTC	CASSQQGSYNEQFF
TRBV2	TRBD1	many	TRBJ2-7	TGTGCCAGCAGGATTCCGGGACAGGACTACGAGCAGTACTTC	CASRIPGQDYEQYF
TRBV10-3	NA	many	TRBJ2-7	TGTGCCATCAGTGGGGACGGTAACGAGCAGTACTTC	CAISGDGNEQYF